The clone carrying this T cell receptor (beta chain) came up once. Its antigen is still unknown. The data originate from a study of cytomegalovirus exposure and HLA in healthy donors. Whole-study results and caveats: In vitro assays verified that three CMV-associated chains recognized CMV antigens specifically. There were some V segments, including TRBV6-2 and TRBV6-3, excluded as indistinguishable. Later on, an analysis found that several of the most significant clusters appeared to be linked to common viral pathogens, which included parvovirus B19.

PCR used 60 Vbeta primers and 13 Jbeta primers. Data came from immunoSEQ multiplex PCR; TCRdb stores just in-frame clones and leaves some out. The repertoire holds 180,000 or so clones, with 82% as singletons. CDR1 and CDR2 (germline): SGDLS, YYNGEE. The CDR3 contains 13 residues. Trimming removed 2 bases at V and 1 base at J, with 7 bases between. This chain uses TRBV9 with TRBJ2-7; D gene ambiguous. Sequenced material: PBMCs. This clonotype was sampled from a man aged 35 to 55 in good health and CMV-seronegative. CDR3 protein: CASSVTESYEQYF. As DNA, the CDR3 is TGTGCCAGCAGCGTTACAGAATCCTACGAGCAGTACTTC.